This is a list of T cell receptor beta chains from one sample in a study of response to subunit inactivated influenza vaccine. MiXCR, applied by TCRdb to the RT-PCR reads, yields one record per CDR3 protein. The sample shows 650,000 to 800,000 distinct CDR3 sequences, about 18% of them seen only once. Sequencing used PBMCs from blood, obtained 5 to 6 days after vaccination. The source of these receptors is a man aged 45-65 years who received an inactivated influenza vaccine. Both conserved end residues are part of each CDR3. The order of the fields is CDR3 length, J gene, clone size, V gene, D gene, CDR3 DNA, CDR3 protein. The D gene is left open where the match is weak. Expanded clones get a size class; other rows say once, few or many, or leave the size out.

length: 16; J: TRBJ2-1; size: .; V: TRBV6-1; D: TRBD1; DNA: TGTGCCAGCAGTCCTTTCCGGGACAGACCCTACAATGAGCAGTTCTTC; CDR3: CASSPFRDRPYNEQFF
length: 12; J: TRBJ2-3; size: .; V: TRBV20-1; D: .; DNA: TGCAGTGCTTACAGGGACCGAGATACGCAGTATTTT; CDR3: CSAYRDRDTQYF
length: 16; J: TRBJ1-6; size: many; V: TRBV5-1; D: .; DNA: TGCGCCAGCAAGGCCCGTACAGGGTTGGAAAATTCACCCCTCCACTTT; CDR3: CASKARTGLENSPLHF
length: 15; J: TRBJ1-1; size: few; V: TRBV5-5; D: .; DNA: TGTGCCAGCAGCTTAGACCCAATCCCGAACACTGAAGCTTTCTTT; CDR3: CASSLDPIPNTEAFF
length: 17; J: TRBJ2-2; size: many; V: TRBV29-1; D: TRBD2; DNA: TGCAGCGTTGGTCGCGCTAGCGGGAGCTTCGGGGCCGGGGAGCTGTTTTTT; CDR3: CSVGRASGSFGAGELFF
length: 16; J: TRBJ2-5; size: few; V: TRBV7-9; D: TRBD1; DNA: TGTGCCAGCAGCCGGAGTGTGGGACAGGGTCGAGAGACCCAGTACTTC; CDR3: CASSRSVGQGRETQYF
length: 13; J: TRBJ2-3; size: .; V: TRBV9; D: .; DNA: TGTGCCAGCAGCGAGGGACTCGAAGATACGCAGTATTTT; CDR3: CASSEGLEDTQYF
length: 12; J: TRBJ2-5; size: few; V: TRBV20-1; D: .; DNA: TGCAGTGCTAGACCAGACAAAGAGACCCAGTACTTC; CDR3: CSARPDKETQYF
length: 17; J: TRBJ2-1; size: .; V: TRBV5-1; D: TRBD2; DNA: TGCGCCAGCAGTCGGACTAGCGGGTCCAGCTCCTACAATGAGCAGTTCTTC; CDR3: CASSRTSGSSSYNEQFF
length: 12; J: TRBJ1-2; size: few; V: TRBV7-2; D: .; DNA: TGTGCCAGCAGCTTCGAGGGGACACCTATCTCCTTC; CDR3: CASSFEGTPISF
length: 13; J: TRBJ2-4; size: few; V: TRBV29-1; D: .; DNA: TGCAGCGTTGCCGACTACGCCGGAAACATTCAGTACTTC; CDR3: CSVADYAGNIQYF
length: 11; J: TRBJ2-5; size: many; V: TRBV3-1; D: .; DNA: TGTGCCAGCAGTCAAGTGGAGACCCAGTACTTC; CDR3: CASSQVETQYF
length: 15; J: TRBJ2-5; size: .; V: TRBV20-1; D: TRBD1; DNA: TGCAGAGCTGCCTATCCCTGGGACAGACAAGAGACCCAGTACTTC; CDR3: CRAAYPWDRQETQYF
length: 15; J: TRBJ2-7; size: .; V: TRBV4-2; D: .; DNA: TGTGCCAGCAGCCAAGAGAGGACGGACCGCTACGAGCAGTACTTC; CDR3: CASSQERTDRYEQYF
length: 14; J: TRBJ1-5; size: .; V: TRBV7-2; D: .; DNA: TGTGCCAGCAGCTTAGACCAGGGCCCTACGCCCCAGCATTTT; CDR3: CASSLDQGPTPQHF
length: 12; J: TRBJ2-3; size: few; V: TRBV6-6; D: .; DNA: TGTGCCAGCAGTACCCCGGGAGATACGCAGTATTTT; CDR3: CASSTPGDTQYF
length: 14; J: TRBJ2-7; size: .; V: TRBV15; D: .; DNA: TGTGCCACCAGCAGAGGGTTGGGGACGAGCGAGCAGTACTTC; CDR3: CATSRGLGTSEQYF
length: 14; J: TRBJ2-1; size: many; V: TRBV5-6; D: TRBD1; DNA: TGTGCCAGCAGCTCGGACAGGCTCTACAATGAGCAGTTCTTC; CDR3: CASSSDRLYNEQFF
length: 13; J: TRBJ1-2; size: .; V: TRBV29-1; D: .; DNA: TGCAGCGTTGCGGTTCTAGCTTTTGATGGCTACACCTTC; CDR3: CSVAVLAFDGYTF
length: 14; J: TRBJ2-7; size: .; V: TRBV11-2; D: TRBD2; DNA: TGTGCCAGCAGCTTCGGCGGGAGTGGCGGCGAGCAGTACTTC; CDR3: CASSFGGSGGEQYF
length: 13; J: TRBJ2-5; size: many; V: TRBV18; D: TRBD1; DNA: TGTGCCAGCTCAGGGACAGTTCAAGAGACCCAGTACTTC; CDR3: CASSGTVQETQYF
length: 15; J: TRBJ2-4; size: .; V: TRBV5-8; D: .; DNA: TGTGCCAGCAGCTTGACAGGGAGTGGCAAAAACATTCAGTACTTC; CDR3: CASSLTGSGKNIQYF
length: 14; J: TRBJ2-1; size: few; V: TRBV20-1; D: TRBD2; DNA: TGCAGTGCTTTAGCGGGGTCGGCTATCAATGAGCAGTTCTTC; CDR3: CSALAGSAINEQFF
length: 15; J: TRBJ2-4; size: few; V: TRBV7-9; D: TRBD1; DNA: TGTGCCAGCAGCTCGAACAGGGGGCGCGGGAACATTCAGTACTTC; CDR3: CASSSNRGRGNIQYF
length: 18; J: TRBJ2-1; size: .; V: TRBV19; D: TRBD2; DNA: TGTGCCAGTAGTGAAGGGTCTGGGAGTAGCGGGAGGTACAATGAGCAGTTCTTC; CDR3: CASSEGSGSSGRYNEQFF